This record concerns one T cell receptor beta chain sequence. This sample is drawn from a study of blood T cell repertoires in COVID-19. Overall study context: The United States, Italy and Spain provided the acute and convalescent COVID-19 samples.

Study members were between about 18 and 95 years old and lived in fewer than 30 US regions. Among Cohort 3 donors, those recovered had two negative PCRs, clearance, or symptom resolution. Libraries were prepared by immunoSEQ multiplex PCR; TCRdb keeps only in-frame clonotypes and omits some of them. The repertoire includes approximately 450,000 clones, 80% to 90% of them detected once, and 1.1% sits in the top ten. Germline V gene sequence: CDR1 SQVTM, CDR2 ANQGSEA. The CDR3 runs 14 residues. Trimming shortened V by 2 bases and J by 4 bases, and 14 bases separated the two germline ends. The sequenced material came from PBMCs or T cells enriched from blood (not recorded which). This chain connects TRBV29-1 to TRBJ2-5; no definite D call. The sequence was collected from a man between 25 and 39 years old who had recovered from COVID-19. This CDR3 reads CSVESEVVGETQYF. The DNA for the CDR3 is TGCAGCGTTGAATCCGAAGTGGTCGGAGAGACCCAGTACTTC.